Listed below are T cell receptor beta chains from one sample, sequenced in a study of cytomegalovirus exposure and HLA in healthy donors. Sequenced by immunoSEQ multiplex PCR; TCRdb stores in-frame clones only, minus some. The data show 250,000 or so clones, around 85% seen once. The specimen sequenced was PBMCs. These receptors originate from a human donor in good health. Both conserved end residues are part of each CDR3. Fields, in order: CDR3 protein, CDR3 DNA, D gene, CDR3 length, clone size, V gene, J gene. D genes are given only for firm matches. Clone sizes are given selectively: once, few, many, or a class where the clone is expanded.

CASSSLSLEQYF	TGTGCCAGCAGCTCCCTTAGCCTCGAGCAGTACTTC	NA	12	NA	TRBV7-2	TRBJ2-7
CASSGLAGVNEQYF	TGTGCCAGCAGTGGACTAGCGGGAGTCAACGAGCAGTACTTC	TRBD2	14	few	TRBV6-1	TRBJ2-7
CASSQEGGSWNIQYF	TGCGCCAGCAGCCAAGAGGGCGGGAGTTGGAACATTCAGTACTTC	TRBD2	15	NA	TRBV4-1	TRBJ2-4
CASSIGQADGYTF	TGTGCCAGTAGTATCGGACAGGCAGATGGCTACACCTTC	TRBD1	13	NA	TRBV19	TRBJ1-2
CATLPRFYTDTQYF	TGTGCCACCCTACCGCGGTTCTACACAGATACGCAGTATTTT	NA	14	few	TRBV2	TRBJ2-3
CASRSGQGINEKLFF	TGTGCCAGCCGCTCGGGACAGGGGATTAATGAAAAACTGTTTTTT	TRBD1	15	once	TRBV28	TRBJ1-4
CASSPHTGTGGVGYTF	TGTGCCAGCAGCCCACATACCGGGACAGGGGGCGTCGGCTACACCTTC	TRBD1	16	NA	TRBV7-2	TRBJ1-2
CASSSAEAQREKLFF	TGTGCCAGCAGTTCAGCAGAGGCTCAGCGGGAAAAACTGTTTTTT	NA	15	NA	TRBV27	TRBJ1-4
CATSRALAAYEQYF	TGTGCCACCAGCAGAGCACTAGCGGCCTACGAGCAGTACTTC	TRBD2	14	NA	TRBV15	TRBJ2-7
CAITRTSGLVDTQYF	TGTGCCATCACCCGGACTAGCGGGTTGGTGGATACGCAGTATTTT	TRBD2	15	NA	TRBV10-3	TRBJ2-3
CASSKRLAGAPGFPDTQYF	TGCGCCAGCAGTAAGAGACTAGCGGGAGCCCCGGGATTCCCAGATACGCAGTATTTT	TRBD2	19	NA	TRBV10-2	TRBJ2-3
CASTRLAETAHF	TGTGCCAGCACGCGCCTAGCGGAGACCGCGCACTTC	TRBD2	12	NA	TRBV7-2	TRBJ2-7
CASSQILAEPRDTQYF	TGTGCCAGCAGCCAAATCCTAGCGGAGCCCCGGGATACGCAGTATTTT	TRBD2	16	NA	TRBV14	TRBJ2-3
CAISESLDQPQHF	TGTGCCATCAGTGAGTCCTTAGATCAGCCCCAGCATTTT	NA	13	NA	TRBV10-3	TRBJ1-5
CASSFREGGGNTIYF	TGTGCCAGCAGCTTCCGCGAGGGTGGTGGAAACACCATATATTTT	NA	15	NA	TRBV27	TRBJ1-3
CASSDTGFVNTEAFF	TGCGCCAGCAGTGATACGGGGTTCGTGAACACTGAAGCTTTCTTT	NA	15	NA	TRBV10-2	TRBJ1-1
CAISEGQAFTGELFF	TGTGCCATCAGTGAGGGGCAGGCCTTTACCGGGGAGCTGTTTTTT	NA	15	NA	TRBV10-3	TRBJ2-2
CASSTQQGKAFF	TGTGCCAGCAGTACGCAACAGGGGAAAGCTTTCTTT	TRBD1	12	NA	TRBV6-5	TRBJ1-1
CASSGQGTEAFF	TGTGCCAGCAGTGGACAGGGAACTGAAGCTTTCTTT	TRBD1	12	NA	TRBV7-9	TRBJ1-1
CASSRQATNEKLFF	TGTGCCAGCAGCCGACAGGCAACTAATGAAAAACTGTTTTTT	NA	14	NA	TRBV27	TRBJ1-4